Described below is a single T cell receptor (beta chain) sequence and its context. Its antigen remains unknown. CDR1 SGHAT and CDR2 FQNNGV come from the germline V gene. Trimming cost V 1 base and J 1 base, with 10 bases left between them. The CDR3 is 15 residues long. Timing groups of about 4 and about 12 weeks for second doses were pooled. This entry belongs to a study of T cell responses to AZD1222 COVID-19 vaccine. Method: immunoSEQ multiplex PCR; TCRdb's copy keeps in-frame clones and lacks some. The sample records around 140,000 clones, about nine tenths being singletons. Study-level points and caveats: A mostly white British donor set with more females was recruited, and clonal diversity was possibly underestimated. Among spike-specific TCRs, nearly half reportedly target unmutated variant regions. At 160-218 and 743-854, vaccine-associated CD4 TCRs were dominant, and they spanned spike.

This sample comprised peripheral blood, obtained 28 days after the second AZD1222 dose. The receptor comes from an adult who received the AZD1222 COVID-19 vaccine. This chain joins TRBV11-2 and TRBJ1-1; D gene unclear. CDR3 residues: CASSLGPDPNTEAFF. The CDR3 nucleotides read TGTGCCAGCAGCTTAGGCCCAGACCCGAACACTGAAGCTTTCTTT.